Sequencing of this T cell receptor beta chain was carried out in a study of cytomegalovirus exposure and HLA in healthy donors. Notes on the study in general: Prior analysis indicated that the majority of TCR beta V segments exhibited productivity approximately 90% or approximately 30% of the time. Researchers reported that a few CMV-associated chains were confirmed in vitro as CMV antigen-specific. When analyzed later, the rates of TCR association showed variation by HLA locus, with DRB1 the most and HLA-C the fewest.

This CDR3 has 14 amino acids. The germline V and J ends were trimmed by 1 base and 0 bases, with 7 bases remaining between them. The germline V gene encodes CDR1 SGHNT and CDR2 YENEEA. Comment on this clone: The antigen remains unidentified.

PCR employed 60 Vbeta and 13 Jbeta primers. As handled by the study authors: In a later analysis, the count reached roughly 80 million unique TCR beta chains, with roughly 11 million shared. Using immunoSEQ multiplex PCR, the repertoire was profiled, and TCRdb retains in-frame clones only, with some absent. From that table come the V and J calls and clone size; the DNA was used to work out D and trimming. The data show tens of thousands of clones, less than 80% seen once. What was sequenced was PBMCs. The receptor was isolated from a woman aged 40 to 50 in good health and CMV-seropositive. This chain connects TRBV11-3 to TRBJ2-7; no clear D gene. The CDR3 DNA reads TGTGCCAGCAGCTTAGCCAGAAGCTCCTACGAGCAGTACTTC. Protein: CASSLARSSYEQYF.